This passage covers 3 T cell receptor beta chains from one sample sequenced in a study of OX40 agonist ivuxolimab in advanced cancers. Measured with immunoSEQ multiplex PCR; TCRdb has only the in-frame clones, and not every one. The sample has 35,000 to 55,000 clones; about 85% are singletons. Sample: CD4+ or CD8+ T cells sorted from blood, taken in a trial of the OX40 agonist ivuxolimab. The source of these receptors is an adult with an advanced solid tumor such as melanoma, head and neck, liver or kidney cancer.

V usage is TRBV9 and J usage is TRBJ2-7; D possibly uses TRBD1 or TRBD2 (5 bases each). The germline gives CDR1 SGDLS, CDR2 YYNGEE. The germline V and J ends were trimmed by 4 bases and 2 bases, with 13 bases remaining between them. The CDR3 spans 14 residues. This CDR3 is CASSPMSGPYEQYF. CDR3 nucleotides: TGTGCCAGCAGCCCAATGTCGGGGCCCTACGAGCAGTACTTC.

Notes on this clone: Since a much larger clone is just one base distant, this may be a read error. The chain employs TRBV27 and TRBJ2-7, with 9 positions matching TRBD2. The CDR3 loop spans 14 amino acids. Germline V gene sequence: CDR1 MNHEY, CDR2 SMNVEV (reference sequence). CDR3 region: CASSQTSGSYGQYF. In DNA form, the CDR3 reads TGTGCCAGCAGTCAGACTAGCGGCTCCTACGGGCAGTACTTC.

The rearrangement uses TRBV7-9 and TRBJ2-7; TRBD1 or TRBD2 may be the D gene (7 bases each). The CDR3 length is 15 residues. Per germline, CDR1 SEHNR and CDR2 FQNEAQ (reference sequence). V was shortened by 1 base and J by 2 bases, with 12 bases between the two germline ends. The CDR3 region is CASSLGQGGTYEQYF. CDR3 coding DNA: TGTGCCAGCAGCTTAGGGCAGGGGGGGACCTACGAGCAGTACTTC.